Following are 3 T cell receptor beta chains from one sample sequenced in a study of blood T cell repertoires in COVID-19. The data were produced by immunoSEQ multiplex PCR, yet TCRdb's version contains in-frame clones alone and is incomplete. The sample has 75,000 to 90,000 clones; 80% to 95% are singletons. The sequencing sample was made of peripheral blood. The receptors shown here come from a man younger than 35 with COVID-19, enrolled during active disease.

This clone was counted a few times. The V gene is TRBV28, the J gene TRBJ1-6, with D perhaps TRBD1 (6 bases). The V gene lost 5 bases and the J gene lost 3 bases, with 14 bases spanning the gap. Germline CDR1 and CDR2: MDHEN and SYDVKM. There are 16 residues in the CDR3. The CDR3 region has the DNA TGTGCCAGCAGTACCTCGGACAGTTACTATAATTCACCCCTCCACTTT. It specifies CASSTSDSYYNSPLHF.

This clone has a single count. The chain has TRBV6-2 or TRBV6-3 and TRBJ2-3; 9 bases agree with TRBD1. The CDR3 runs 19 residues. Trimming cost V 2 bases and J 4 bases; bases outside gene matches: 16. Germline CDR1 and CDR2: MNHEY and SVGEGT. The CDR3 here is CASSYPIVQGAKKADTQYF. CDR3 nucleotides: TGTGCCAGCAGTTACCCTATAGTACAGGGGGCTAAGAAGGCAGATACGCAGTATTTT.

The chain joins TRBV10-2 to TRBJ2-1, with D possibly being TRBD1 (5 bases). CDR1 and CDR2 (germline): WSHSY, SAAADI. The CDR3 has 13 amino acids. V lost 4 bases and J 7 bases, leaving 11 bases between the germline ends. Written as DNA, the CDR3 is TGCGCCAGCAGTGCCATAGCAGGGAATGAGCAGTTCTTC. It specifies CASSAIAGNEQFF.